The present T cell receptor (beta chain) was sequenced within a study of T-cell reconstitution after alpha-beta-depleted transplantation in children. General study points: T-cell counts and diversity at one year post-transplant came mainly from newly produced T cells. Several hundred expanded graft clones reportedly gave rise to the alpha-beta T cells present about two months after transplant. There were some patients whose high TCRbeta diversity at day 60 came from surviving recipient T cells and thymic progenitors.

This clonotype was found a few times. Its specificity is not known. The authors prepared the TCRbeta library with unique molecular identifiers. TCRdb re-derived calls from the PCR reads in MiXCR, one entry per CDR3 protein. The sample holds around 420,000 distinct CDR3 sequences; roughly 17% are singletons and the top ten take around 28%. Germline-derived CDR1 and CDR2 are KGHSH and LQKENI. The CDR3 has 13 amino acids. V lost 3 bases and J 3 bases, leaving 8 bases between the germline ends. The chain couples TRBV18 to TRBJ1-2; D is perhaps TRBD1 (6 bases). The receptor was isolated from a boy under two years old who had a stem cell transplant for Wiskott-Aldrich syndrome, so the T cells may come from the graft donor. The specimen was PBMCs, mostly from graft donor cells, collected 360 days after TCRalphabeta/CD19-depleted stem cell transplant. The DNA for the CDR3 is TGTGCCAGCTCACCGGACAGTTACTATGGCTACACCTTC. This encodes CASSPDSYYGYTF.